These T cell receptor beta chains were read from a single sample in a study of read filtering for tumor transcriptome and immune sequencing. TCRdb re-called the reads with MiXCR, one entry per CDR3 protein. The sample lists 25,000 or so distinct CDR3 sequences; 20% to 25% were seen once. Sequences were obtained from a population of CD138-negative cells sorted from bone marrow. These receptors came from a donor at least 40 years old with multiple myeloma. CDR3s include the opening cysteine and the closing phenylalanine or tryptophan. A D gene is named only where the DNA matches it firmly. Clone size is not always given. Where it is, it says once, few, many or a class for expanded clones.

j_call,clone_size,cdr3_length,d_call,v_call,cdr3_nt,cdr3_aa
TRBJ2-1,few,14,-,TRBV10-2,TGCGCCAGCAGGGGTGAGGTTAGCTGGAATGAGCAGTTCTTC,CASRGEVSWNEQFF
TRBJ2-7,few,15,TRBD1,TRBV5-5,TGTGCCAGCAGCTTGATCGGGCAGGGGGACTACGAGCAGTACTTC,CASSLIGQGDYEQYF
TRBJ2-1,many,16,-,TRBV19,TGTGCCAGTAGTATAGGGTTGGCGGGCTCCTACAATGAGCAGTTCTTC,CASSIGLAGSYNEQFF
TRBJ1-1,many,14,-,TRBV28,TGTGCCAGCAGTTTGGTCCGGAGGAACACTGAAGCTTTCTTT,CASSLVRRNTEAFF
TRBJ2-1,many,15,TRBD1,TRBV7-8,TGTGCCAGCAGCCTGATACAGGGGATTAGGGATGAGCAGTTCTTC,CASSLIQGIRDEQFF
TRBJ1-2,many,15,-,TRBV19,TGTGCCAGTAGTCTCCGGGACCTACCCGTATACGGCTACACCTTC,CASSLRDLPVYGYTF
TRBJ2-1,-,11,-,TRBV28,TGTGCCATCAGTTTAGGGAACGAGCAGTTCTTC,CAISLGNEQFF
TRBJ2-7,many,14,-,TRBV18,TGTGCCAGCTCACCACCCCGGTGGGGGAACGAGCAGTACTTC,CASSPPRWGNEQYF
TRBJ2-7,many,12,-,TRBV28,TGTGCCAGCAGTCAAGGTCGCTACGAGCAGTACTTC,CASSQGRYEQYF
TRBJ2-1,-,14,TRBD1,TRBV5-6,TGTGCTCGCAGCCGGACAGGGGGCCCCAATGAGCAGTTCTTC,CARSRTGGPNEQFF
TRBJ2-1,many,12,-,TRBV7-8,TGTGCCAGCAGCTTAGATGGTAGCATACAGTTCTTC,CASSLDGSIQFF
TRBJ2-5,many,15,-,TRBV2,TGTGCCAGCAGTGACGTGCCAGGGGTCCTAGAGACCCAGTACTTC,CASSDVPGVLETQYF
TRBJ2-1,many,17,-,TRBV19,TGTGCCAGTAGTAAAAACCCCACGGGGAGCTCCTACAATGAGCAGTTCTTC,CASSKNPTGSSYNEQFF
TRBJ2-4,-,19,TRBD2,TRBV3-1,TGTGCCAGCAGCCCACAAAGCGGGAGGGCCTTCAAAGCCAAAAACATTCAGTACTTC,CASSPQSGRAFKAKNIQYF
TRBJ2-3,many,15,-,TRBV5-1,TGCGCCAGCAGCTTGGGCCAGGGAAGCACAGATACGCAGTATTTT,CASSLGQGSTDTQYF
TRBJ2-1,many,17,TRBD2,TRBV7-9,TGTGCCAGCAGCCCCCGAAGCGGGAGCGGAGCCTACAATGAGCAGTTCTTC,CASSPRSGSGAYNEQFF
TRBJ2-7,medium-sized,14,TRBD1,TRBV10-1,TGCGCCAGCATCGGGACAGTCCTCTCCTACGAGCAGTACTTC,CASIGTVLSYEQYF
TRBJ2-6,once,13,-,TRBV29-1,TGCAGCGTTCAGGTTTCTGGGGCCAACGTCCTGACTTTC,CSVQVSGANVLTF
TRBJ2-5,few,15,TRBD2,TRBV7-9,TGTGCCAGCAGCCCAAACGGGAGGGCGGAAGAGACCCAGTACTTC,CASSPNGRAEETQYF
TRBJ2-1,medium-sized,15,TRBD2,TRBV24-1,TGTGCCACCAGTGGGACTAGCGGGACCTATAATGAGCAGTTCTTC,CATSGTSGTYNEQFF
TRBJ1-5,many,15,-,TRBV3-1,TGTGCCAGCAGCCAAGAAGAGGGTAGCAATCAGCCCCAGCATTTT,CASSQEEGSNQPQHF
TRBJ2-7,many,14,TRBD2,TRBV12-3/TRBV12-4,TGTGCCAGCAGTCCTACTAGCGGGAGCTACGAGCAGTACTTC,CASSPTSGSYEQYF
TRBJ2-7,many,15,TRBD2,TRBV4-1,TGCGCCAGCAGCCAAATGGGGGGAGGGCTGGACGAGCAGTACTTC,CASSQMGGGLDEQYF
TRBJ2-3,-,16,TRBD2,TRBV12-5,TGTGCTAGTGGCCAAGGACTAGCGGGAGTCGGAGATACGCAGTATTTT,CASGQGLAGVGDTQYF
TRBJ2-5,many,15,-,TRBV5-1,TGCGCCAGCAGCTTGGACTCGGGGTCCCAAGAGACCCAGTACTTC,CASSLDSGSQETQYF
TRBJ2-3,many,15,TRBD2,TRBV20-1,TGCAGTGCTAGAGCGGGCGGGAGTCTCACAGATACGCAGTATTTT,CSARAGGSLTDTQYF
TRBJ2-2,many,18,TRBD2,TRBV29-1,TGCAGCGTTAACACGGGACTAGCGGGAGAGGTCGACACCGGGGAGCTGTTTTTT,CSVNTGLAGEVDTGELFF
TRBJ2-7,many,15,TRBD1,TRBV3-1,TGTGCCAGCAGCCAAGGGACAGGGGGCACCTACGAGCAGTACTTC,CASSQGTGGTYEQYF
TRBJ2-3,many,16,TRBD2,TRBV15,TGTGCCACCAGCAGAGATCGTGCGGGGGGGGCAGATACGCAGTATTTT,CATSRDRAGGADTQYF
TRBJ1-2,many,15,-,TRBV27,TGTGCCAGCAGTTTATCGGGGAGGGCTGGCTATGGCTACACCTTC,CASSLSGRAGYGYTF
TRBJ2-1,many,18,TRBD2,TRBV27,TGTGCCAGCAGTTTGGTACGACTAGCGGGATTAGGAGTCAATGAGCAGTTCTTC,CASSLVRLAGLGVNEQFF
TRBJ2-5,many,16,TRBD2,TRBV24-1,TGTGCCACCAGTGGGTTTAGCGGGGGTAGGGAAGAGACCCAGTACTTC,CATSGFSGGREETQYF
TRBJ2-2,many,15,-,TRBV7-2,TGTGCCAGCAGCCCAAGGAGGGGGCGAACCGGGGAGCTGTTTTTT,CASSPRRGRTGELFF
TRBJ1-1,medium-sized,14,TRBD1,TRBV6-5,TGTGCCAGCAGATCGACAGGGATGAACACTGAAGCTTTCTTT,CASRSTGMNTEAFF
TRBJ2-7,medium-sized,15,TRBD2,TRBV7-8,TGTGCCAGCAGCTTAGTGACTAGCGGGAGCCGAAAGCAGTACTTC,CASSLVTSGSRKQYF
TRBJ1-1,many,12,-,TRBV11-2,TGTGCCAGCAGCTTAACGGTCACTGAAGCTTTCTTT,CASSLTVTEAFF
TRBJ2-1,many,15,TRBD1,TRBV29-1,TGCAGCGTCAAAGGGACAGGGAGCTCCTACAATGAGCAGTTCTTC,CSVKGTGSSYNEQFF
TRBJ2-1,medium-sized,18,-,TRBV9,TGTGCCAGCAGCGTAGAGGGTAGGGGGGGGGTTTTATACAATGAGCAGTTCTTC,CASSVEGRGGVLYNEQFF
TRBJ2-7,many,13,TRBD1,TRBV29-1,TGCAGCGTTGTTGAGGGGGCCCTCTACGAGCAGTACTTC,CSVVEGALYEQYF
TRBJ1-1,-,14,TRBD1,TRBV3-1,TGTGCCAGCAGCCAGGCCGGACAGGGGGCTGAAGCTTCCTTT,CASSQAGQGAEASF
TRBJ2-1,many,16,-,TRBV11-2,TGTGCCAGCGTACGAGGCGGAGGGGGACTCTACAATGAGCAGTTCTTC,CASVRGGGGLYNEQFF
TRBJ2-1,many,19,TRBD2,TRBV19,TGTGCCAGTAGTACACACCCCGCATCTAGCGGCAGCTCCTACAATGAGCAGTTCTTC,CASSTHPASSGSSYNEQFF
TRBJ2-5,-,17,-,TRBV4-1,TGCGCCAGCAGCCAAGATTTCTTCGCGGCGTACCAAGAGACCCAGTACTTC,CASSQDFFAAYQETQYF
TRBJ1-1,many,15,-,TRBV30,TGTGCCTGGAGTGTACCTGGTTCAAGGGGCACTGAAGCTTTCTTT,CAWSVPGSRGTEAFF
TRBJ2-5,many,12,-,TRBV3-1,TGTGCCAGCAGCCAAGGAGGGGAGACCCAGTACTTC,CASSQGGETQYF
TRBJ2-7,-,15,TRBD1,TRBV5-1,TGCGCCAGCAGCTCTCCGGGACAGCGGCCGGAGGAGCAGTACTTC,CASSSPGQRPEEQYF
TRBJ1-1,many,15,-,TRBV4-1,TGCGCCAGCAGCCAAGTGGGACGCGGGAACACTGAAGCTTTCTTT,CASSQVGRGNTEAFF
TRBJ1-1,-,15,-,TRBV14,TGTGCCAGCAGCTTGCGGACAAGGCGGACAACTGAAGCTTTCTTT,CASSLRTRRTTEAFF